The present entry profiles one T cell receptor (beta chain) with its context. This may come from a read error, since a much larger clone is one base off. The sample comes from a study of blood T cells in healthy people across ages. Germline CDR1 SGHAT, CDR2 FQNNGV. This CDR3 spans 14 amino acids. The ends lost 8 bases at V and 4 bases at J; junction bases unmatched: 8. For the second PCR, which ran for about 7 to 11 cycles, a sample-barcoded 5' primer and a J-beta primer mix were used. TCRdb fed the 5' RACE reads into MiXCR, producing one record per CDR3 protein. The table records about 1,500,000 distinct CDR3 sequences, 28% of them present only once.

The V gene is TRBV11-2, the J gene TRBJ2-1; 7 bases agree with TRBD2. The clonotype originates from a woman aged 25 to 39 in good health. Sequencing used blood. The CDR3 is CASERDGVYNEQFF. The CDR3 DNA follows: TGTGCCAGCGAGCGGGACGGGGTGTACAATGAGCAGTTCTTC.